The rows below give T cell receptor beta chains drawn from one sample of a study of T cell responses to AZD1222 COVID-19 vaccine. The method was immunoSEQ multiplex PCR; TCRdb's version includes in-frame clones alone and lacks a portion of them. The sample holds more than 150,000 clones; about 92% are singletons and the top ten take 1.3%. The starting material was peripheral blood, obtained 28 days after the second AZD1222 dose. Receptors originate from an adult who received the AZD1222 COVID-19 vaccine. Both conserved end residues are part of each CDR3.

V gene: TRBV7-2; J gene: TRBJ2-7; CDR3 protein: CASSLEQGMEQYF
V gene: TRBV19; J gene: TRBJ1-1; CDR3 protein: CASLQGLNTEAFF
V gene: TRBV4-1; J gene: TRBJ1-4; CDR3 protein: CASSQEGVPNEKLFF
V gene: TRBV19; J gene: TRBJ1-5; CDR3 protein: CASMGVINQPQHF
V gene: TRBV18; J gene: TRBJ1-2; CDR3 protein: CASSPSQENGYTF
V gene: TRBV2; J gene: TRBJ2-1; CDR3 protein: CASIPGTGLPKSYNEQFF
V gene: TRBV6-2/TRBV6-3; J gene: TRBJ2-3; CDR3 protein: CASSPGTWSTDTQYF
V gene: TRBV7-8; J gene: TRBJ1-1; CDR3 protein: CASSLPGVNTEAFF
V gene: TRBV5-1; J gene: TRBJ2-7; CDR3 protein: CASSLERGMAYEQYF
V gene: TRBV7-2; J gene: TRBJ2-1; CDR3 protein: CASSLAPWTPSYNEQFF
V gene: TRBV14; J gene: TRBJ2-5; CDR3 protein: CASSQEALAGGIDEETQYF
V gene: TRBV6-1; J gene: TRBJ1-6; CDR3 protein: CASSETPMNSPLHF
V gene: TRBV19; J gene: TRBJ1-2; CDR3 protein: CASTLWAGEDYGYTF
V gene: TRBV19; J gene: TRBJ1-1; CDR3 protein: CASSIDRPTEAFF
V gene: TRBV7-6; J gene: TRBJ2-5; CDR3 protein: CASSLLGETQYF
V gene: TRBV28; J gene: TRBJ1-2; CDR3 protein: CASSLSGDYGYTF
V gene: TRBV2; J gene: TRBJ2-1; CDR3 protein: CASDYHNEQFF